The 20 T cell receptor beta chains reported below all come from one sample, sequenced in a study of shared clonotypes between healthy human individuals. The method was immunoSEQ multiplex PCR; TCRdb's version includes in-frame clones alone and lacks a portion of them. Among approximately 710,000 clones, about 90% were seen once, and the ten largest hold 34%. Specimen: memory CD8+ T cells from PBMCs. Specified subset: CD45RO+ cells pooled with CCR7-negative TemRA cells. The receptors stem from a man aged 18 to 30 in good health. Some clones in this sample may be carry-over from other donors' samples.

The DNA of the CDR3 is TGTGCCAGCCGGGGGGACACAGTGAACACTGAAGCTTTCTTT. Residues: CASRGDTVNTEAFF. The rearrangement joins TRBV5-6 to TRBJ1-1, with D perhaps matching TRBD1 (6 bases). This CDR3 has 14 residues. Trimming shortened V by 7 bases and J by 0 bases, and 13 bases separated the two germline ends. Germline assignment: CDR1 SGHDT and CDR2 YYEEEE.

The chain couples TRBV7-9 to TRBJ2-2, with no clear D. Per germline, CDR1 SEHNR and CDR2 FQNEAQ (reference sequence). The CDR3 has 14 amino acids. Trimming pared 2 bases from V and 0 bases from J, leaving 4 bases between. CDR3 amino acids: CASSLRSNTGELFF. The CDR3 DNA sequence: TGTGCCAGCAGCTTAAGGTCGAACACCGGGGAGCTGTTTTTT. Combining the CDR3 with reference TRBV7-9 and TRBJ2-2 gives the whole variable domain DTGVSQNPRHKITKRGQNVTFRCDPISEHNRLYWYRQTLGQGPEFLTYFQNEAQLEKSRLLSDRFSAERPKGSFSTLEIQRTEQGDSAMYLCASSLRSNTGELFFGEGSRLTVL.

The chain links TRBV9 to TRBJ2-1; D may be TRBD2 (6 bases). Germline assignment: CDR1 SGDLS and CDR2 YYNGEE. The CDR3 totals 16 residues. V was shortened by 4 bases and J by 3 bases, with 17 bases between the two germline ends. The CDR3 is CASSPGGSGFYNEQFF. In DNA, the CDR3 is TGTGCCAGCAGCCCAGGCGGTAGCGGCTTCTACAATGAGCAGTTCTTC.

The chain is built from TRBV28 and TRBJ2-1; D is possibly TRBD1 (6 bases). Germline V CDR1 and CDR2: MDHEN, SYDVKM. The CDR3 totals 16 residues. V lost 5 bases and J 0 bases, leaving 14 bases between the germline ends. CDR3 sequence: CASSPSTGSSYNEQFF. The CDR3 DNA follows: TGTGCCAGCAGTCCATCGACAGGTAGCTCCTACAATGAGCAGTTCTTC.

The chain combines TRBV6-5 with TRBJ1-4; D is undetermined. The CDR3 runs to 14 residues. The germline CDR1 and CDR2 sequences are MNHEY and SVGAGI. V shed 6 bases and J shed 5 bases, with 13 bases lying between them. The CDR3: CASSPTAGNEKLFF. The CDR3 nucleotides read TGTGCCAGCAGCCCTACGGCCGGGAATGAAAAACTGTTTTTT.

The chain has TRBV7-8 and TRBJ2-1, with 13 bases matching TRBD2. CDR3 length: 17 amino acids. The germline V gene has CDR1 SGHVS and CDR2 FQNEAQ. V lost 5 bases to trimming and J lost 4 bases; unmatched junction nucleotides: 8. The CDR3 reads CASSPPGLAGRYNEQFF. The DNA of the CDR3 is TGTGCCAGCAGCCCTCCGGGACTAGCGGGACGGTACAATGAGCAGTTCTTC.

The chain is built from TRBV12-5 and TRBJ2-1, with 13 bases matching TRBD2. V lost 0 bases to trimming and J lost 5 bases; unmatched junction nucleotides: 19. The germline V gene has CDR1 LGHNT and CDR2 FRNRAP. The CDR3 runs 22 residues. The CDR3 is CASGLVLPLTSGRAGCNNEQFF. In DNA form, the CDR3 reads TGTGCTAGTGGTTTGGTACTCCCCCTCACTAGCGGGAGGGCCGGCTGCAACAATGAGCAGTTCTTC.

This clone was picked up one time. CDR3: CASTVTYEQYF. In nucleotides, the CDR3 is TGTGCCAGCACCGTAACCTACGAGCAGTACTTC. The chain links TRBV6-6 to TRBJ2-5, with D uncertain. The J call may be in error: the DNA end matches TRBJ2-7 better. CDR1 and CDR2 (germline): MNHNY, SVGAGI (reference sequence). CDR3 length: 11 residues.

This chain uses TRBV14 with TRBJ2-5; 7 nucleotides align to TRBD2. Germline-derived CDR1 and CDR2 are SGHDN and FVKESK. V lost 1 base, J lost 2 bases, and 13 bases stayed unmatched. This CDR3 has 18 amino acids. The CDR3 DNA reads TGTGCCAGCAGCCAAGGGCCGCTAGCGGCATACCCTCAAGAGACCCAGTACTTC. It translates to CASSQGPLAAYPQETQYF. Together with reference TRBV14 and TRBJ2-5, the CDR3 gives the full variable domain: EAGVTQFPSHSVIEKGQTVTLRCDPISGHDNLYWYRRVMGKEIKFLLHFVKESKQDESGMPNNRFLAERTGGTYSTLKVQPAELEDSGVYFCASSQGPLAAYPQETQYFGPGTRLLVL.

The chain combines TRBV11-2 with TRBJ1-3; unclear D gene. The CDR3 totals 14 residues. The germline CDR1 and CDR2 sequences are SGHAT and FQNNGV. V lost 1 base to trimming and J lost 0 bases, with 4 bases between them. CDR3 amino acids: CASSLADSGNTIYF. CDR3 nucleotide sequence: TGTGCCAGCAGCTTAGCGGACTCTGGAAACACCATATATTTT.

The chain links TRBV13 to TRBJ2-7, with TRBD2 matching over 8 bases. Per the germline V gene, CDR1 is PRHDT and CDR2 is FYEKMQ (reference sequence). CDR3 size: 16 residues. V gave up 3 bases and J gave up 3 bases; unmatched junction bases: 10. The CDR3 sequence: CASSLAGVAGFYEQYF. The CDR3 DNA reads as TGTGCCAGCAGCTTGGCAGGGGTAGCGGGGTTCTACGAGCAGTACTTC.

This chain joins TRBV7-2 and TRBJ2-7, with 7 nucleotides matching TRBD1. This CDR3 spans 14 amino acids. Looked up from germline, CDR1 is SGHTA and CDR2 is FQGNSA. Trimming removed 4 bases from V and 3 bases from J; junction bases left unmatched: 6. The CDR3 DNA is TGTGCCAGCAGCTCCCGGGACAGTATCTACGAGCAGTACTTC. Translated, it gives CASSSRDSIYEQYF. The full variable domain, rest sourced from reference TRBV7-2 and TRBJ2-7, is GAGVSQSPSNKVTEKGKDVELRCDPISGHTALYWYRQSLGQGLEFLIYFQGNSAPDKSGLPSDRFSAERTGGSVSTLTIQRTQQEDSAVYLCASSSRDSIYEQYFGPGTRLTVT.

This chain connects TRBV10-3 to TRBJ1-1, with D possibly matching TRBD1 (6 bases). The CDR3 is 14 residues long. The V and J ends lost 0 bases and 1 base respectively, with 6 bases between them. Germline CDR1 is ENHRY and CDR2 is SYGVKD. CDR3 protein: CAISESTGNTEAFF. CDR3 coding DNA: TGTGCCATCAGTGAGTCGACAGGGAACACTGAAGCTTTCTTT.

This clone showed up just once. The V call is TRBV4-3, the J call TRBJ2-2; 11 bases align to TRBD2. CDR1 and CDR2 (germline): LGHNA, YSLEER. CDR3 size: 16 residues. V lost 1 base to trimming and J lost 6 bases; unmatched junction nucleotides: 4. DNA of the CDR3: TGCGCCAGCAGCCAAGTGCTAGCGGGAGGACCCGGGGAGCTGTTTTTT. Translated, it gives CASSQVLAGGPGELFF.

The chain uses TRBV9 and TRBJ2-3; D is uncertain. V was cut by 0 bases and J by 1 base, with 18 bases left in between. Germline lookup yields CDR1 SGDLS and CDR2 YYNGEE. This CDR3 has 18 residues. DNA for the CDR3: TGTGCCAGCAGCGTAGCCCAGGACCCGGGTTGGGGCACAGATACGCAGTATTTT. It codes for CASSVAQDPGWGTDTQYF.

This chain links TRBV28 with TRBJ2-7; TRBD2 matches at 11 bases. Trimming cost V 6 bases and J 0 bases; bases outside gene matches: 4. The CDR3 spans 15 residues. Germline V gives CDR1 MDHEN, CDR2 SYDVKM. The CDR3 reads CASSPLAGVSYEQYF. The CDR3 DNA reads TGTGCCAGCAGCCCACTAGCGGGAGTCTCCTACGAGCAGTACTTC.

V gene TRBV9 combines with J gene TRBJ2-6, with a tentative D call TRBD1 (6 bases). The V gene's germline CDR1 is SGDLS and CDR2 YYNGEE. There are 16 residues in the CDR3. V shed 4 bases and J shed 2 bases, with 13 bases lying between them. CDR3 residues: CASSTHRETGANVLTF. DNA of the CDR3: TGTGCCAGCAGCACCCACAGGGAAACTGGGGCCAACGTCCTGACTTTC.

The DNA of the CDR3 is TGTGCCAGCGGCGACAAGCGCCTTTGGTTCAATGAGCAGTTCTTC. Its protein product is CASGDKRLWFNEQFF. The gene calls are TRBV6-5 and TRBJ2-1; D gene ambiguous. The length of the CDR3 is 15 residues. Per the germline V gene, CDR1 is MNHEY and CDR2 is SVGAGI. Trimming removed 8 bases from V and 6 bases from J, with 20 bases in between.

The chain is built from TRBV9 and TRBJ2-7; 8 bases map to TRBD2. Germline V gene data show CDR1 as SGDLS and CDR2 as YYNGEE. This CDR3 comprises 15 residues. V was clipped by 1 base and J by 1 base; unmatched bases: 4. CDR3 protein: CASSVLAGESYEQYF. The CDR3 DNA sequence: TGTGCCAGCAGCGTACTAGCGGGTGAATCCTACGAGCAGTACTTC.

The chain uses TRBV14 and TRBJ2-7, with TRBD1 as a possible D gene (5 bases). Germline V lookup: CDR1 SGHDN, CDR2 FVKESK. The CDR3 extends over 13 amino acids. Trimming cost V 5 bases and J 4 bases, with 12 bases left between them. CDR3 nucleotides: TGTGCCAGCAGCAAACAGACAGTTTACGAGCAGTACTTC. Translating gives CASSKQTVYEQYF.